Shown below are 12 T cell receptor beta chains from a single sample sequenced in a study of blood T cell repertoires in COVID-19 (dated by TCRdb to between 2020 and 2021). Libraries came from the immunoSEQ multiplex PCR assay. What TCRdb holds here is the immuneACCESS table cut down to in-frame rearrangements. Part of the clones is not present; checked against another copy, under half of the missing clones reflect an unresolved V gene, and the others are unexplained. This sample comprises 150,000 or so clones, about 80% of them detected only once. Of the sample, roughly 2.9% is held by the ten largest clones. The sample comprised PBMCs or T cells enriched from blood (not recorded which). Every receptor here comes from a woman between 45 and 60 years old who had recovered from COVID-19.

This CDR3 is CASSTRTGGTEAFF. CDR3 nucleotides: TGCGCCAGCAGCACCCGGACAGGGGGCACTGAAGCTTTCTTT. The chain has TRBV5-1 and TRBJ1-1, with TRBD1 matching 10 bases. This CDR3 is built from 14 residues. Germline trimming cut 4 bases from V and 4 bases from J; bases unmatched to any gene: 4. CDR1 is SGHRS, CDR2 YFSETQ, per germline.

This clone was counted ten times or more. The CDR3 sequence is CAGQTSSGNTIYF. In DNA, the CDR3 is TGTGCCGGACAGACCAGCTCTGGAAACACCATATATTTT. The chain combines TRBV30 with TRBJ1-3; weak D call: TRBD1 (6 bases). The CDR3 is 13 amino acids. Per germline, CDR1 GTSNPN and CDR2 SVGIG (reference sequence). The ends were cut back, 8 bases at V and 0 bases at J, with 11 bases in the middle. The complete variable domain, with remaining parts taken from reference TRBV30 and TRBJ1-3, reads SQTIHQWPATLVQPVGSPLSLECTVEGTSNPNLYWYRQAAGRGLQLLFYSVGIGQISSEVPQNLSASRPQDRQFILSSKKLLLSDSGFYLCAGQTSSGNTIYFGEGSWLTVV.

The chain joins TRBV20-1 to TRBJ1-4; D may be TRBD1 (5 bases). The CDR3 runs 13 residues. V lost 3 bases and J lost 5, with 10 bases in between. Germline loops: CDR1 DFQATT, CDR2 SNEGSKA (reference sequence). DNA of the CDR3: TGCAGTGCTAGTGGCAGGGCGAATGAAAAACTGTTTTTT. It yields the protein CSASGRANEKLFF.

This chain links TRBV28 with TRBJ2-5; TRBD2 might be the D (7 bases). The CDR3 is made up of 17 amino acids. Germline V gene sequence: CDR1 MDHEN, CDR2 SYDVKM. V lost 3 bases and J 5 bases, leaving 22 bases between the germline ends. The CDR3 is CASSLSRTGGLGETQYF. The CDR3 nucleotides read TGTGCCAGCAGTTTGTCCCGAACCGGGGGGCTAGGGGAGACCCAGTACTTC.

The V and J genes are TRBV28 and TRBJ1-3; 7 nucleotides match TRBD1. With V trimmed by 2 bases and J by 0 bases, 13 bases remained unmatched. Germline V gene data show CDR1 as MDHEN and CDR2 as SYDVKM. CDR3 length: 19 amino acids. CDR3 nucleotides: TGTGCCAGCAGTTTAATATACTGGACAGGCTCTTTCTCTGGAAACACCATATATTTT. Encoded protein: CASSLIYWTGSFSGNTIYF.

This chain joins TRBV6-5 and TRBJ1-6; D is perhaps TRBD1 (6 bases). Trimming cost V 10 bases and J 8 bases, with 15 bases left between them. Germline-derived CDR1 and CDR2 are MNHEY and SVGAGI. This CDR3 comprises 13 residues. The CDR3 loop reads CAIRGDIDSPLHF. CDR3 coding DNA: TGTGCCATTCGGGGGGACATTGATTCACCCCTCCACTTT.

Comments on this clone: One end of the junction does not line up with germline, which may come from a read error. The chain is built from TRBV5-6 and TRBJ2-1; 9 bases are shared with TRBD2. Germline-derived CDR1 and CDR2 are SGHDT and YYEEEE. The CDR3 consists of 12 residues. The DNA for the CDR3 is TGTGCCAGCAGCTTGGAGCCTAGCGGGGTGGTCTTC. Translated, it gives CASSLEPSGVVF. Together with reference TRBV5-6 and TRBJ2-1, the CDR3 gives the full variable domain: DAGVTQSPTHLIKTRGQQVTLRCSPKSGHDTVSWYQQALGQGPQFIFQYYEEEERQRGNFPDRFSGHQFPNYSSELNVNALLLGDSALYLCASSLEPSGVVFGPGTRLTVL.

In its sample, this clone was seen a few times. The chain uses TRBV7-9 and TRBJ2-1, with 14 bases fitting TRBD2. This CDR3 is built from 16 residues. V shed 5 bases, J shed 8 bases, and the junction held 8 bases outside the gene matches. CDR1 and CDR2 from the germline V gene are SEHNR and FQNEAQ (reference sequence). The CDR3 loop reads CASSTRLAGGSYEQFF. The DNA of the CDR3 is TGTGCCAGCAGCACACGACTAGCGGGAGGGTCCTATGAGCAGTTCTTC. Drawing the rest from reference TRBV7-9 and TRBJ2-1, the complete variable domain is DTGVSQNPRHKITKRGQNVTFRCDPISEHNRLYWYRQTLGQGPEFLTYFQNEAQLEKSRLLSDRFSAERPKGSFSTLEIQRTEQGDSAMYLCASSTRLAGGSYEQFFGPGTRLTVL.

The chain employs TRBV13 and TRBJ1-2; 9 positions match TRBD1. Trimming at V came to 5 bases and at J to 6 bases, leaving 16 bases not matched to a gene. Germline V gives CDR1 PRHDT, CDR2 FYEKMQ (reference sequence). The CDR3 totals 17 residues. CDR3 sequence: CASSLSVGQGRLDGYTF. The CDR3 bases are TGTGCCAGCAGCCTTAGCGTTGGACAGGGGAGGTTGGATGGCTACACCTTC.

The chain uses TRBV19 and TRBJ2-3, with 7 bases aligning to TRBD2. This CDR3 spans 16 amino acids. The J segment lost 6 bases and the V segment lost 3 bases, leaving 12 bases of the junction unmatched. CDR1 and CDR2 (germline): LNHDA, SQIVND (reference sequence). CDR3 region: CASSIRGGRLGDTQYF. In DNA form, the CDR3 reads TGTGCCAGTAGTATTCGGGGAGGGCGGCTTGGCGATACGCAGTATTTT.

This clone was seen a handful of times. The CDR3 region has the DNA TGTGCCAGCAGTCGGGGGGGGGAAGAGACCCAGTACTTC. It specifies CASSRGGEETQYF. The chain is built from TRBV5-4 and TRBJ2-5; 8 nucleotides agree with TRBD2. The CDR3 runs to 13 residues. Losses at the gene ends were 5 bases for V and 3 bases for J; bases not matched to a gene: 3. Germline-derived CDR1 and CDR2 are SGHNT and YYREEE (reference sequence).

This chain joins TRBV7-9 and TRBJ2-5; 9 nucleotides match TRBD1. Germline V CDR1 and CDR2: SEHNR, FQNEAQ (reference sequence). The CDR3 length is 14 residues. V was clipped by 6 bases and J by 4 bases; unmatched bases: 6. The CDR3 here is CASRAGTGRETQYF. CDR3 sequence (DNA): TGTGCCAGCAGGGCTGGGACAGGGAGAGAGACCCAGTACTTC.